A selection of T cell receptor beta chains follows, all from one sample in a study of blood T cell repertoires in COVID-19. Only in-frame clones appear in the TCRdb table, and some are missing; sequencing was by immunoSEQ multiplex PCR. The sample lists around 55,000 clones, 85% occurring once. The sample taken for sequencing was peripheral blood. All receptors come from a human donor in a cohort sampled during active COVID-19. Both conserved end residues are part of each CDR3. D genes are given only for firm matches. Size tells how often a clone was seen (once, few, many) or the class of an expanded clone, and some rows leave it out.

abundance	v_gene	d_gene	j_gene	CDR3nt	CDR3aa
NA	TRBV28	NA	TRBJ2-2	TGTGCCAGCAGTTGGCGGGGAATTAACACCGGGGAGCTGTTTTTT	CASSWRGINTGELFF
NA	TRBV6-5	TRBD1	TRBJ1-2	TGTGCCAGCAGTCAGACAGGGTATGGCTACACCTTC	CASSQTGYGYTF
NA	TRBV7-9	TRBD1	TRBJ1-2	TGTGCCAGCAGCTCCCGGACAGGGCGTGGCTATGGCTACACCTTC	CASSSRTGRGYGYTF
NA	TRBV18	NA	TRBJ2-1	TGTGCCAGCGCGTTACGATACAATGAGCAGTTCTTC	CASALRYNEQFF
NA	TRBV19	TRBD1	TRBJ2-5	TGTGCCAGTAGTATAGTGGGGACAGCCCAAGAGACCCAGTACTTC	CASSIVGTAQETQYF
NA	TRBV6-5	TRBD1	TRBJ1-2	TGTGCCACGTCAACAGGGGGGGATGGCTACACCTTC	CATSTGGDGYTF
NA	TRBV30	TRBD2	TRBJ2-3	TGTGCCTGGAGTAGATGGACTAGCGGGAGAGATACGCAGTATTTT	CAWSRWTSGRDTQYF
NA	TRBV12-3/TRBV12-4	NA	TRBJ2-2	TGTGCCAGCAGCCTAGGAGGGTCCGGGGAGCTGTTTTTT	CASSLGGSGELFF
few	TRBV6-5	NA	TRBJ2-2	TGTGCCAGCAGTTACCACCAGTCGAACACCGGGGAGCTGTTTTTT	CASSYHQSNTGELFF
NA	TRBV5-6	NA	TRBJ2-1	TGTGCCAGCAGCTTGGGTACAGGGTACAATGAGCAGTTCTTC	CASSLGTGYNEQFF
NA	TRBV14	TRBD1	TRBJ2-1	TGTGCCAGCAGCCGCCTGACAGGGGATGAGCAGTTCTTC	CASSRLTGDEQFF
NA	TRBV19	TRBD1	TRBJ1-3	TGTGCCAGTAGTTTCGGGACAGGGGCAGGAAACACCATATATTTT	CASSFGTGAGNTIYF
NA	TRBV25-1	NA	TRBJ1-5	TGTGCCAGCACCCCGGACAGATCCAATCAGCCCCAGCATTTT	CASTPDRSNQPQHF
NA	TRBV19	TRBD1	TRBJ2-7	TGTGCCAGTAGTATGGGACAGTTAGACTACGAGCAGTACTTC	CASSMGQLDYEQYF
NA	TRBV5-6	TRBD1	TRBJ2-6	TGTGCCAGCGAAATAGGACAGGGCACGGCCAACGTCCTGACTTTC	CASEIGQGTANVLTF
NA	TRBV27	TRBD2	TRBJ2-3	TGTGCCAGCAGCACCGGGACTAAGTCAGATACGCAGTATTTT	CASSTGTKSDTQYF
NA	TRBV28	TRBD2	TRBJ2-7	TGTGCCAGCCTGGGTAGCGGGAGAAAGTCCTACGAGCAGTACTTC	CASLGSGRKSYEQYF
few	TRBV7-8	NA	TRBJ2-7	TGTGCCAGCAGCCAAGAACCGTCAGCGGTAATCTACGAGCAGTACTTC	CASSQEPSAVIYEQYF
NA	TRBV5-5	TRBD1	TRBJ2-5	TGTGCCAGCAGCCAGGGGGCACAAGAGACCCAGTACTTC	CASSQGAQETQYF
NA	TRBV9	NA	TRBJ1-2	TGTGCCCGCAGCGGAGGGGGGAGGGGCGGGCACTATGGCTACACCTTC	CARSGGGRGGHYGYTF
NA	TRBV28	NA	TRBJ1-5	TGTGCGGTTGGACACCGGATGACCTATAGCAATCAGCCCCAGCATTTT	CAVGHRMTYSNQPQHF
NA	TRBV7-2	NA	TRBJ1-3	TGTGCCAGCAGTCGGCGGACTAGCGGAAACACCATATATTTT	CASSRRTSGNTIYF
NA	TRBV27	TRBD1	TRBJ1-1	TGTGCCAGCAGCGACAGGGGGCGAGGCAAGGGGGGGAACACTGAAGCTTTCTTT	CASSDRGRGKGGNTEAFF
NA	TRBV19	TRBD2	TRBJ2-1	TGTGCCAGTAGTATAGGGGGAGCGGGAGCGCTCTTTAATGAGCAGTTCTTC	CASSIGGAGALFNEQFF
NA	TRBV25-1	NA	TRBJ1-4	TGTGCCAGCAGTGATCTTCAAGGAGCAAAACTGTTTTTT	CASSDLQGAKLFF
once	TRBV14	NA	TRBJ1-1	TGTGCCAGCAGCCACCCACGGGGAAACACTGAAGCTTTCTTT	CASSHPRGNTEAFF
NA	TRBV19	NA	TRBJ2-7	TGTGCCAGTAGTGCACAGGGCTCCTCCTACGAGCAGTACTTC	CASSAQGSSYEQYF
NA	TRBV2	NA	TRBJ1-4	TGTGCCAGCACCAGGGGAGGGGAGGGGAAAAAACTGTTTTTT	CASTRGGEGKKLFF
NA	TRBV28	TRBD1	TRBJ1-2	TGTGCCAGCAGTTTAACAGGGGACTATGGCTACACCTTC	CASSLTGDYGYTF
NA	TRBV9	TRBD2	TRBJ2-5	TGTGCCAGCAGCGAGGGATTGGGAGGGCGGAACCAAGAGACCCAGTACTTC	CASSEGLGGRNQETQYF
NA	TRBV7-6	NA	TRBJ2-2	TGTGCCAGCAGCCCCCTAAACAGGGTAAACACCGGGGAGCTGTTTTTT	CASSPLNRVNTGELFF
NA	TRBV7-9	NA	TRBJ1-2	TGTGCCAGCAGCTTAGACAGGGCAAACTATGGCTACACCTTC	CASSLDRANYGYTF
NA	TRBV4-1	NA	TRBJ2-7	TGCGCCAGCAGCCAAGATACCGGCAGGTTCTCCTACGAGCAGTACTTC	CASSQDTGRFSYEQYF
NA	TRBV4-1	TRBD1	TRBJ1-5	TGCGCCAGCAGCCCCGGGATAGCCAGGGGGCTCAATCAGCCCCAGCATTTT	CASSPGIARGLNQPQHF
NA	TRBV1	NA	TRBJ2-1	TGCACCTTTGGAGCGGGAGAGCCCCCGGGTTACAATGAGCAGTTCTTC	CTFGAGEPPGYNEQFF
NA	TRBV7-2	TRBD2	TRBJ2-7	TGTGCCAGCAGCCGTATAGGGACTAGCGCCTCCTACGAGCAGTACTTC	CASSRIGTSASYEQYF
once	TRBV6-1	NA	TRBJ2-1	TGTGCCAGCAGTGAAGCCTCGACCACGGGGCAGTTCTTC	CASSEASTTGQFF
NA	TRBV10-2	TRBD1	TRBJ2-7	TGCGCCACCTGGAACAGGGGGCGCGACGAGCAGTACTTC	CATWNRGRDEQYF
once	TRBV5-4	TRBD2	TRBJ2-7	TGTGCCAGCAGCTTGGCGCCAGCGGGAGGGCCCTACGAGCAGTACTTC	CASSLAPAGGPYEQYF
few	TRBV6-2/TRBV6-3	NA	TRBJ1-4	TGTGCCAGCAGTTACGTCGGCAGGGCAACTAATGAAAAACTGTTTTTT	CASSYVGRATNEKLFF
medium-sized	TRBV27	NA	TRBJ2-1	TGTGCCAGCAGTGCGGGTTGGAACTCCTACAATGAGCAGTTCTTC	CASSAGWNSYNEQFF
NA	TRBV9	NA	TRBJ2-7	TGTGCCAGCAGCGTAGCCGGGGGGCGCAACGAGCAGTACTTC	CASSVAGGRNEQYF
NA	TRBV5-1	NA	TRBJ1-4	TGCGCCCTATCGGGGGAACAGAATAATGAAAAACTGTTTTTT	CALSGEQNNEKLFF
NA	TRBV10-3	TRBD1	TRBJ2-7	TGTGCCATCAGTGCCGGCACCCCGGGACAGGGGGCTTACGAGCAGTACTTC	CAISAGTPGQGAYEQYF
NA	TRBV5-3	NA	TRBJ2-3	TGTGCCAGAAGCCCTATCGGGGGAGATACGCAGTATTTT	CARSPIGGDTQYF
NA	TRBV4-1	NA	TRBJ2-3	TGCGCCAGCAGCCTACGGGATCTTAAAGATACGCAGTATTTT	CASSLRDLKDTQYF